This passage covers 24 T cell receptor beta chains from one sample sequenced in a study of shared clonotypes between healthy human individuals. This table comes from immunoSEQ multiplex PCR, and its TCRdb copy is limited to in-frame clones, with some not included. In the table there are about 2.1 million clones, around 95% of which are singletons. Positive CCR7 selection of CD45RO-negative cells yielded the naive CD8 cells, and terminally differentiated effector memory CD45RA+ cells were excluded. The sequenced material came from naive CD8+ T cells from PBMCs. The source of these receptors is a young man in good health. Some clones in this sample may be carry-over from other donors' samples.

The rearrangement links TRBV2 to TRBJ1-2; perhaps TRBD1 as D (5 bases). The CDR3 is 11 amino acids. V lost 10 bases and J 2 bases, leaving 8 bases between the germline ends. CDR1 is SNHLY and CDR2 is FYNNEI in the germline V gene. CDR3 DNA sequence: TGTGCCACCCGACAGAACTATGGCTACACCTTC. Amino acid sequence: CATRQNYGYTF.

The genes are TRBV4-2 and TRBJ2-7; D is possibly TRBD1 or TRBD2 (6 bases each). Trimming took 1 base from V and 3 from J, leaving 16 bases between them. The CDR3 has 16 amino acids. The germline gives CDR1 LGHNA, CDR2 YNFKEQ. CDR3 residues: CASSQGGAGSYYEQYF. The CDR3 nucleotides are TGTGCCAGCAGCCAAGGGGGGGCAGGGAGCTACTACGAGCAGTACTTC.

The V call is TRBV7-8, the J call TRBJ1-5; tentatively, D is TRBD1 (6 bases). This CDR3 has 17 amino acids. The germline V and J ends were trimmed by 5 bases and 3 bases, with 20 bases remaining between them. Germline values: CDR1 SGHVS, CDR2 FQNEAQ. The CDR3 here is CASSDPGGRGSNQPQHF. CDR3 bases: TGTGCCAGCAGCGATCCCGGGGGTAGGGGGTCCAATCAGCCCCAGCATTTT.

The CDR3 loop reads CASSQAHSPLHF. The CDR3 DNA follows: TGCGCCAGCAGCCAAGCTCACTCACCCCTCCACTTT. The chain joins TRBV4-1 to TRBJ1-6; D is unclear. The V end was cut by 1 base, the J end by 10 bases, with 5 bases between. Per the germline V gene, CDR1 is MGHRA and CDR2 is YSYEKL. The CDR3 runs to 12 residues.

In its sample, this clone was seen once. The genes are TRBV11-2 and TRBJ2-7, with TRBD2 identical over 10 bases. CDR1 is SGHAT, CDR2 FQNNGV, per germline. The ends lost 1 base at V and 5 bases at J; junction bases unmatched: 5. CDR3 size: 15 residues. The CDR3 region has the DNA TGTGCCAGCAGCTTAGGACCTAGCGGGAGACACGAGCAGTACTTC. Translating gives CASSLGPSGRHEQYF.

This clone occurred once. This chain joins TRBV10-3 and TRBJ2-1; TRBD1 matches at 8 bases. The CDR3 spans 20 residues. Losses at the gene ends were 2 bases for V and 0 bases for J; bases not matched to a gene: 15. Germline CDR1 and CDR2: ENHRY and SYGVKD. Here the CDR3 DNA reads TGTGCCATCAGTGAGAGGGACAGGAGCCTTATACGGAGCTCCTACAATGAGCAGTTCTTC. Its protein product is CAISERDRSLIRSSYNEQFF.

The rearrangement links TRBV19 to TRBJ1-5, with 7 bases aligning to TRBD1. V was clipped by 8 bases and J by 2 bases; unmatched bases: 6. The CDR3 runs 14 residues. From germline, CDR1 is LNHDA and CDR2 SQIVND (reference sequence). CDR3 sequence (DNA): TGTGCCAGTCACCCGGGACAGCGCAATCAGCCCCAGCATTTT. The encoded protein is CASHPGQRNQPQHF.

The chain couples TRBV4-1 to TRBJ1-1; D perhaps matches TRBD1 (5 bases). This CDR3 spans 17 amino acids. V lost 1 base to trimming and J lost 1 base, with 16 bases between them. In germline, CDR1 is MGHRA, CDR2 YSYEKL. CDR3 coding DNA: TGCGCCAGCAGCCAAGCCATAACTGACAGAACGAACACTGAAGCTTTCTTT. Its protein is CASSQAITDRTNTEAFF.

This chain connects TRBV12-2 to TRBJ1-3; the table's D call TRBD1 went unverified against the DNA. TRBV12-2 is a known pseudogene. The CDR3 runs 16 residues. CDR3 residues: CASRLAGQLAGNTIYF. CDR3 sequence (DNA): TGTGCAAGTCGCTTAGCGGGGCAGTTGGCTGGAAACACCATATATTTT.

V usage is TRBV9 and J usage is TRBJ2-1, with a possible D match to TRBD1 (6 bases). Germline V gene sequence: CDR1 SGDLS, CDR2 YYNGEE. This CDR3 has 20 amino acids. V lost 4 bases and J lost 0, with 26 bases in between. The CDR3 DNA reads TGTGCCAGCAGCACATCCGGGACACCGGCGGCGGTCGGCTCCTACAATGAGCAGTTCTTC. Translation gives CASSTSGTPAAVGSYNEQFF.

The CDR3 sequence is CASTQGQDIYGYTF. The CDR3 DNA reads TGTGCCAGCACCCAGGGACAGGACATCTATGGCTACACCTTC. The chain recombines TRBV28 with TRBJ1-2, with TRBD1 identical over 8 bases. V trimming: 7 bases; J trimming: 4 bases; junction bases outside the gene matches: 8. The CDR3 is 14 amino acids. Germline lookup yields CDR1 MDHEN and CDR2 SYDVKM.

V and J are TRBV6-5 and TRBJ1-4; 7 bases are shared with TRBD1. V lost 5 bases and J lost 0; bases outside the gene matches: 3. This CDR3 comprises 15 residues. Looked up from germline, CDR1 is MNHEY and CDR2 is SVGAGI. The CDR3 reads CASSPDRTTNEKLFF. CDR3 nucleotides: TGTGCCAGCAGTCCGGACAGGACAACTAATGAAAAACTGTTTTTT.

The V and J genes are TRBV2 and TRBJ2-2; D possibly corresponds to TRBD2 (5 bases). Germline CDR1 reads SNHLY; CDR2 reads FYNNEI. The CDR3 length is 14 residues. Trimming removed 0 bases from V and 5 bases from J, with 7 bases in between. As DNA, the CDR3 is TGTGCCAGCAGTGAAGCGAAGCGGACCGGGGAGCTGTTTTTT. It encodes CASSEAKRTGELFF.

The DNA for the CDR3 is TGTGCCAGCAGCTTGGGGGAGAACAATCAGCCCCAGCATTTT. Encoded protein: CASSLGENNQPQHF. The chain combines TRBV5-6 with TRBJ1-5; D gene uncertain. The germline V gene has CDR1 SGHDT and CDR2 YYEEEE. V lost 0 bases to trimming and J lost 3 bases, with 7 bases between them. CDR3 length: 14 residues.

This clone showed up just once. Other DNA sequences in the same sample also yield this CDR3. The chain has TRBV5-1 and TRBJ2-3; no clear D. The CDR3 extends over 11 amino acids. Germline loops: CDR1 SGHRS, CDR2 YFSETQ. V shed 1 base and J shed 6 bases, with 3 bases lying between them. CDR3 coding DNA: TGCGCCAGCAGCTTGTCTGATACGCAGTATTTT. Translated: CASSLSDTQYF.

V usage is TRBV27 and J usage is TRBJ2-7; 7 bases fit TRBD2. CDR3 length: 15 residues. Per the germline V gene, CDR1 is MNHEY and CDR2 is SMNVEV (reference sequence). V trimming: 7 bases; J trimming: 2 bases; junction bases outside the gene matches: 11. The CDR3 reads CASTFGWEGPYEQYF. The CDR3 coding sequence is TGTGCCAGCACCTTCGGATGGGAGGGACCCTACGAGCAGTACTTC.

This CDR3 reads CASSVGVDSSYEQYF. The CDR3 nucleotides read TGTGCCAGCAGCGTAGGAGTCGATAGCTCCTACGAGCAGTACTTC. V usage is TRBV9 and J usage is TRBJ2-7; D gene uncertain. The germline V gene has CDR1 SGDLS and CDR2 YYNGEE. The CDR3 spans 15 residues. V lost 0 bases, J lost 0 bases, and 10 bases lay in between.

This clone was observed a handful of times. Written as DNA, the CDR3 is TGTGCCACCAGCGATGCCAGGGATTACACTGAAGCTTTCTTT. It specifies CATSDARDYTEAFF. This chain connects TRBV15 to TRBJ1-1, with D possibly TRBD1 on 5 matching bases. Germline V gene lookup returns CDR1 LNHNV and CDR2 YYDKDF (reference sequence). V was shortened by 5 bases and J by 3 bases, with 13 bases between the two germline ends. The CDR3 runs 14 residues.

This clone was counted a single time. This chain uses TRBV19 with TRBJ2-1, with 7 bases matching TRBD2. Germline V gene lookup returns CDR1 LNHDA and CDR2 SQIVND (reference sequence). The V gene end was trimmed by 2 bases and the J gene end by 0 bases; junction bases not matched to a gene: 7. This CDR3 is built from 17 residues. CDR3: CASSILAARSSYNEQFF. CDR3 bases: TGTGCCAGTAGTATACTAGCGGCCCGGAGCTCCTACAATGAGCAGTTCTTC.

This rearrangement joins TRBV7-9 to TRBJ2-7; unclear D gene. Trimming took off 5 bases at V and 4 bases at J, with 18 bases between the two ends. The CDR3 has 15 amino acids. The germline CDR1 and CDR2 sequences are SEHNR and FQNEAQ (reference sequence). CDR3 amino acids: CASSPTPSEAYEQYF. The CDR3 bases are TGTGCCAGCAGCCCCACCCCTAGTGAGGCATACGAGCAGTACTTC.

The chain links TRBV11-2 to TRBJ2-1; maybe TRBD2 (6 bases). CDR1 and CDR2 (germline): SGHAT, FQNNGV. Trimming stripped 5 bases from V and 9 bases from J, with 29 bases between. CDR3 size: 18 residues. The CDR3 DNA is TGTGCCAGCAGCCCATCGGAGGGCCTACGCTATCGAGAGGGTGAGCAGTTCTTC. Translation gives CASSPSEGLRYREGEQFF.

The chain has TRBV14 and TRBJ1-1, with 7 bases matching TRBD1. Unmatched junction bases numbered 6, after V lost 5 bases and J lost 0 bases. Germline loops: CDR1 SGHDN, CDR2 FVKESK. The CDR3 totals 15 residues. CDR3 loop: CASSTWDSMNTEAFF. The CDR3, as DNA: TGTGCCAGCAGCACGTGGGACAGCATGAACACTGAAGCTTTCTTT.

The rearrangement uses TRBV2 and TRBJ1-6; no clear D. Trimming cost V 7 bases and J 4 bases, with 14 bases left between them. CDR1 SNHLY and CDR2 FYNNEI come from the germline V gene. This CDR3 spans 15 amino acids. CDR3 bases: TGTGCCAGCAAGCGGCAAGACCGGTATAATTCACCCCTCCACTTT. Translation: CASKRQDRYNSPLHF.

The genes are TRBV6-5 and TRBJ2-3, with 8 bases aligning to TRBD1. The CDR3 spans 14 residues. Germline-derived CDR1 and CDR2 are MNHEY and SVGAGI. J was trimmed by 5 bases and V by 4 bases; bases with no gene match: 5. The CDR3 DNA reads TGTGCCAGCAGTTCGGGACAGGAGATAGATACGCAGTATTTT. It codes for CASSSGQEIDTQYF.